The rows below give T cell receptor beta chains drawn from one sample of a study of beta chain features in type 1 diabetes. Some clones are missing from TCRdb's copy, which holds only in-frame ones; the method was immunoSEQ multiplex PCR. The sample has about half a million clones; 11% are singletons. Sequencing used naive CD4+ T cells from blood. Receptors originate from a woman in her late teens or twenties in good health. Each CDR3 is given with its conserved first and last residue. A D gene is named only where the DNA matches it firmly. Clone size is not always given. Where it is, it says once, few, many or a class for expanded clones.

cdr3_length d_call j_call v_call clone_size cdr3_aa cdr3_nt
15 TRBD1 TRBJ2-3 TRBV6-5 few CASRSGQVRTDTQYF TGTGCCAGCAGATCGGGACAGGTCAGGACAGATACGCAGTATTTT
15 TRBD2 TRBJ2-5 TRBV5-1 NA CASSLDGSGGVSQYF TGCGCCAGCAGCTTGGATGGTAGCGGGGGTGTATCCCAGTACTTC
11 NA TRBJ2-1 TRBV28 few CASSWRQEQFF TGTGCCAGCAGTTGGCGACAAGAGCAGTTCTTC
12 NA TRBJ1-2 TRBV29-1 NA CSGTQGQRGYTF TGCAGCGGGACGCAGGGGCAGCGCGGCTACACCTTC
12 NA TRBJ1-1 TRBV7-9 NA CASSAQRQAAFF TGTGCCAGCAGCGCCCAAAGGCAGGCGGCTTTCTTT
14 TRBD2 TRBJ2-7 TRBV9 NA CASSALAGTYEQYF TGTGCCAGCAGCGCACTAGCGGGGACCTACGAGCAGTACTTC
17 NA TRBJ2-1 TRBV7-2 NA CASSWPSTGLVDNEQFF TGTGCCAGCAGCTGGCCGTCGACAGGTTTGGTGGACAATGAGCAGTTCTTC
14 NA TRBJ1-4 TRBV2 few CASSEAGNREKLFF TGTGCCAGCAGTGAAGCAGGGAATCGGGAAAAACTGTTTTTT
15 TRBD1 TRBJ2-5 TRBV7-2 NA CASSTRDRVGETQYF TGTGCCAGCAGCACCCGGGACAGGGTAGGCGAGACCCAGTACTTC
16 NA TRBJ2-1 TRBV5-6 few CASSLVGTHSYNEQFF TGTGCCAGCAGCTTGGTGGGGACTCACTCCTACAATGAGCAGTTCTTC
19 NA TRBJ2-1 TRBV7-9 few CASSWDRGTSGRGYNEQFF TGTGCCAGCAGCTGGGACAGGGGAACTAGCGGGAGAGGTTACAATGAGCAGTTCTTC